This T cell receptor beta chain was sequenced during a study of Graves' ophthalmopathy and Graves' hyperthyroidism listed by TCRdb under 2018. Concerning the study at large: Hyperthyroidism was considered stable if no progression to ophthalmopathy occurred within 18 months of follow-up. The study used signatures of the TCR beta repertoire to tell Graves' ophthalmopathy apart from Graves' hyperthyroidism and to predict which patients would progress to ophthalmopathy. In total, approximately 140 blood samples were TCR-sequenced: fewer than 50 ophthalmopathy, approximately 75 hyperthyroidism and some 17 hyperthyroidism-to-ophthalmopathy patients. To explore V-J signatures that separate ophthalmopathy from hyperthyroidism, a discovery set of approximately 100 patients was enrolled, consisting of about 45 with ophthalmopathy and around 60 with stable hyperthyroidism. An independent validation cohort was composed of some 18 hyperthyroidism patients and about 17 patients who later progressed from hyperthyroidism to ophthalmopathy. In about 6 hyperthyroidism patients, the T-cell repertoire of thyroid tissue was compared with the T-cell repertoire of blood. After sampling, hyperthyroidism patients received methimazole starting at 30 mg daily, and ophthalmopathy patients received high-dose intravenous methylprednisolone.

Patients with hyperthyroidism were aged 18 to 65 years, had been newly diagnosed, and had a disease duration of less than 2 months. Patients with other autoimmune diseases, uncontrolled infections, pregnancy or lactation were excluded. Diagnosis relied on clinical symptoms, serum thyroxine, TRAb, thyroid ultrasound and orbital computed tomography. Trizol reagent was used to extract the total RNA, and its quality was then checked on an Agilent 2100 Bioanalyzer. Here is what the overall study found, with its caveats: Sample size was not predetermined statistically, and investigators were not blinded to group allocation. In validation, the model predicted ophthalmopathy progression with 55% to 71% sensitivity and roughly 78% specificity; some 13 predicted patients were CT-confirmed with GO in a median of around 6.5 months. In cross-validation, the 13-signature model distinguished ophthalmopathy from stable hyperthyroidism with just over 85% sensitivity and 81% to 83% specificity, and in the test set the corresponding values were 80% and 75%. Most expanded thyroid clonotypes with a frequency above 0.001 also appeared in blood, which suggests that blood repertoires may reflect the immune response in the thyroid.

For repertoire sequencing, the TCR beta CDR3 regions were amplified from RNA transcripts. HTBI primers and the Qiagen OneStep RT-PCR kit were used in a first-round RT-PCR, which was followed by a second-round multiplex PCR, size selection and purification. Libraries were sequenced paired-end with 100 bp reads on an Illumina HiSeq2000. Regarding the original processing steps: SOAPnuke was used to process the reads, removing any read that contained adapters or uncalled bases, had a mean Phred below 15, or lacked an exact match to the constant primer or identifier. High-quality paired reads were merged with COPE v1.2.5. Clonotypes were defined as unique nucleotide sequences and were aligned to IMGT TRB V, D and J references using MiTCR v1.1. Only V-J combinations with frequency above 0.0001 were analysed, covering approximately 99% of repertoires. A TCR clonal expansion and chaos score per V-J combination was defined as the ratio of F50 clonal expansion to chaos observed in the TCRdist matrix. Welch's t-statistics and random forest were used to reduce the features to some 13 V-J combinations, which were then used as input to a naive Bayes classifier. The Morisita-Horn index was used to measure how similar the thyroid and blood repertoires were. Using fastp trimming at Q25 and MiXCR clonotype assembly, TCRdb reanalyzed the public sequencing data and kept in-frame beta chains. Identical CDR3 proteins give one entry, which carries the most common genes and DNA. Here the V and J calls rest on TCRdb's processing, not on the authors' analysis. This sample holds about 590,000 distinct CDR3 sequences; under 45% were observed only once. The ten largest clones take up about 4.1% of the sample.

On this clonotype itself: Its antigen is not yet known. Base qualities are not provided; no much larger clone lies one nucleotide away.

The TCR originated in an adult man with Graves' hyperthyroidism. The sequencing input was peripheral blood or thyroid tissue (not recorded which).

The CDR3 sequence is CASSFGFPSYEQYF. The sequenced DNA: TGTGCCAGCAGTTTCGGCTTCCCTTCCTACGAGCAGTACTTC. The chain employs TRBV28 and TRBJ2-7, with the D gene too uncertain to name. From its cysteine to its phenylalanine, the CDR3 spans 14 amino acids. The sequence is cut down to CDR3 DNA, 42 bases in frame from base 1. CDR1 MDHEN and CDR2 SYDVKM are derived from the germline V gene. Relative to germline, V is 3 bases shorter and J is 1 base shorter, with 10 bases between their ends.